This TCR beta chain was recovered during a study of breast tumors, draining lymph nodes, adjacent tissues. Study observations and caveats: Tumor and nontumor repertoires were significantly more similar in luminal-like than in basal-like breast cancer. Data only fit, rather than demonstrated, lymph node origin of most tumor T cells.

TCRdb analysed the multiplex PCR reads with MiXCR anew, one entry per CDR3 protein. The sample has more than 30,000 distinct CDR3 sequences; under 80% are singletons. Concerning this clonotype: Its antigen is as yet unknown. Relative to the germline gene, one junction end is altered; a read error may explain this.

This CDR3 has 14 amino acids. Germline values: CDR1 SGHTA, CDR2 FQGNSA. The sequence derives from a female donor with breast cancer. Some clones in this sample may be carry-over from other donors' samples. What was sequenced was breast tumor tissue. The chain is built from TRBV7-2 and TRBJ1-2; TRBD1 agrees at 10 bases. The CDR3 region has the DNA TGTGCCAGCGGCTTAGACAGGGGGCCTTATGGCTACATCTTC. It encodes CASGLDRGPYGYIF.